These 14 T cell receptor beta chains came from one sample sequenced in a study of glioma-infiltrating T cells after dendritic cell vaccination. Some clones are missing from TCRdb's copy, which holds only in-frame ones; the method was immunoSEQ multiplex PCR. The data hold tens of thousands of clones, with roughly 82% observed a single time. The source material was blood, sampled before dendritic cell vaccination. The receptors come from a human donor with glioblastoma.

This chain uses TRBV10-3 with TRBJ2-2; 8 positions match TRBD1. Trimming at V came to 4 bases and at J to 0 bases, leaving 7 bases not matched to a gene. This CDR3 comprises 17 residues. Germline V lookup: CDR1 ENHRY, CDR2 SYGVKD. Here the CDR3 reads CAISVSTGEANTGELFF. CDR3 in DNA: TGTGCCATCAGTGTCTCGACAGGGGAAGCGAACACCGGGGAGCTGTTTTTT.

The rearrangement uses TRBV30 and TRBJ1-5; 8 nucleotides match TRBD1. The CDR3 is 15 amino acids. Trimming at V came to 2 bases and at J to 7 bases, leaving 10 bases not matched to a gene. From germline, CDR1 is GTSNPN and CDR2 SVGIG (reference sequence). CDR3 DNA sequence: TGTGCCTGGAGTTATGGTCAGGGGGCAGGACAGCCCCAGCATTTT. Translation gives CAWSYGQGAGQPQHF.

V gene TRBV19 combines with J gene TRBJ2-5; TRBD1 aligns across 7 bases. Near its end, the DNA agrees better with TRBJ2-7, so the J call may be wrong. The germline gives CDR1 LNHDA, CDR2 SQIVND (reference sequence). There are 14 residues in the CDR3. As DNA, the CDR3 is TGTGCCAGTAGTAACGGTAGGGGGCCCTACGAGCAGTACTTC. Protein product: CASSNGRGPYEQYF.

V and J are TRBV5-6 and TRBJ1-2; the D is unclear. V lost 2 bases to trimming and J lost 3 bases, with 14 bases between them. The CDR3 is made up of 15 amino acids. CDR1 and CDR2 (germline): SGHDT, YYEEEE. DNA of the CDR3: TGTGCCAGCAGCTTCAGAGTGGGGAGCTACTATGGCTACACCTTC. Translating it yields CASSFRVGSYYGYTF.

This rearrangement joins TRBV9 to TRBJ2-2; TRBD1 matches 9 bases. The V gene's germline CDR1 is SGDLS and CDR2 YYNGEE. The length of the CDR3 is 15 residues. J lost 7 bases, V lost 3 bases, and 7 bases had no gene match. The CDR3 coding sequence is TGTGCCAGCAGCGGACACAGGGGGCTGGGCGGGGAGCTGTTTTTT. It yields the protein CASSGHRGLGGELFF.

The chain uses TRBV6-4 and TRBJ1-2; 7 nucleotides agree with TRBD1. The germline gives CDR1 MRHNA, CDR2 SNTAGT. Trimming removed 0 bases from V and 4 bases from J; junction bases left unmatched: 2. The CDR3 sequence is 14 residues long. The CDR3 DNA sequence: TGTGCCAGCAGTGACTCGGGACAGCGCTATGGCTACACCTTC. Amino acids: CASSDSGQRYGYTF.

V gene TRBV23-1 combines with J gene TRBJ2-1, with D unresolved. TRBV23-1 counts as an open reading frame of uncertain function. Trimming cost V 4 bases and J 0 bases, with 10 bases left between them. The CDR3 consists of 15 residues. The CDR3 DNA follows: TGCGCCAGCAGTCCCAGGCGCCGCTCCTACAATGAGCAGTTCTTC. This codes for CASSPRRRSYNEQFF.

The rearrangement uses TRBV2 and TRBJ1-4; D remains unclear. Germline V lookup: CDR1 SNHLY, CDR2 FYNNEI. Trimming took off 3 bases at V and 6 bases at J, with 8 bases between the two ends. The CDR3 loop spans 13 amino acids. The CDR3 region has the DNA TGTGCCAGCAGTGAGAGGCCAGATGAAAAACTGTTTTTT. The encoded protein is CASSERPDEKLFF.

V is TRBV10-3 and J is TRBJ2-7; TRBD1 matches 7 bases. The V gene end was trimmed by 9 bases and the J gene end by 4 bases; junction bases not matched to a gene: 6. There are 12 residues in the CDR3. The germline CDR1 and CDR2 sequences are ENHRY and SYGVKD. This CDR3 is CAIIPQGYEQYF. In DNA form, the CDR3 reads TGTGCCATAATACCACAGGGGTACGAGCAGTACTTC.

This rearrangement joins TRBV7-7 to TRBJ1-4; TRBD1 matches 7 bases. Germline V gene sequence: CDR1 SSHAT, CDR2 FNYEAQ (reference sequence). The CDR3 totals 15 residues. V dropped 8 bases and J dropped 7; count of bases not matched to a gene: 13. CDR3 nucleotide sequence: TGTGCCAGCTCCACCGGCAGGGGGTATGGTGAAAAACTGTTTTTT. As protein: CASSTGRGYGEKLFF.

The chain carries TRBV6-6 and TRBJ2-1; D is unclear. The CDR3 spans 13 residues. Trimming took off 2 bases at V and 9 bases at J, with 11 bases between the two ends. Germline V gives CDR1 MNHNY, CDR2 SVGAGI (reference sequence). CDR3 region: CASSYGGGVEQFF. Here the CDR3 DNA reads TGTGCCAGCAGTTACGGTGGCGGAGTTGAGCAGTTCTTC.

V gene TRBV9 combines with J gene TRBJ2-2; D possibly corresponds to TRBD2 (6 bases). The CDR3 loop spans 15 amino acids. V lost 2 bases, J lost 7 bases, and 15 bases lay in between. Germline V gene sequence: CDR1 SGDLS, CDR2 YYNGEE. CDR3 DNA sequence: TGTGCCAGCAGCGTCGATGGGGGGACCGACGGGGAGCTGTTTTTT. Translation gives CASSVDGGTDGELFF.

V gene TRBV9 combines with J gene TRBJ1-4, with 12 bases lining up with TRBD1. The germline V gene encodes CDR1 SGDLS and CDR2 YYNGEE. The trim removed 4 bases at V and 2 bases at J, leaving 9 bases unmatched. There are 18 residues in the CDR3. CDR3 sequence: CASSFGTGGARTNEKLFF. CDR3 in DNA: TGTGCCAGCAGCTTCGGGACAGGGGGCGCAAGGACTAATGAAAAACTGTTTTTT.

The gene calls are TRBV6-1 and TRBJ2-5, with 7 positions matching TRBD1. The trim removed 8 bases at V and 4 bases at J, leaving 4 bases unmatched. CDR3 size: 12 residues. Looked up from germline, CDR1 is MNHNS and CDR2 is SASEGT. CDR3 region: CASSDRRETQYF. DNA of the CDR3: TGTGCCAGCTCGGACAGGAGAGAGACCCAGTACTTC.